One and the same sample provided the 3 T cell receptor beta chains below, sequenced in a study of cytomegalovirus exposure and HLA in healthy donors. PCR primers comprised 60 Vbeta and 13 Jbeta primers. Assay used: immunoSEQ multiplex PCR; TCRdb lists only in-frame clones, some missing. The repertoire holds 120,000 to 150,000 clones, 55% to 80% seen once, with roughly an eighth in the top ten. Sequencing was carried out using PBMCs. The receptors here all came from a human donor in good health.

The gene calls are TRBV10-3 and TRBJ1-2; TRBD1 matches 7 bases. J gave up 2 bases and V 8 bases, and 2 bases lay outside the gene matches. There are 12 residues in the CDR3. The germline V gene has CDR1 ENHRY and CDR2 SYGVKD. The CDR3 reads CAIPTGNYGYTF. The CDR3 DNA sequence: TGTGCCATCCCGACAGGGAACTATGGCTACACCTTC.

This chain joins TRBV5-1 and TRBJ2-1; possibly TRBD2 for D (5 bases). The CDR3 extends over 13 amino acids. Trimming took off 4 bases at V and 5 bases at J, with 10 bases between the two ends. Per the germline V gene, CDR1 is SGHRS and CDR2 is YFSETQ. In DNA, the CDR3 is TGCGCCAGCAGCACGGACGGGAACAATGAGCAGTTCTTC. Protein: CASSTDGNNEQFF.

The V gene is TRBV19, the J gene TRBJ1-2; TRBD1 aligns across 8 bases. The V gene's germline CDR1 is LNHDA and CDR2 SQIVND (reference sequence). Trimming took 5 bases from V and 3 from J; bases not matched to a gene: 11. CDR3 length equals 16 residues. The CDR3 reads CASSGGSGGADYGYTF. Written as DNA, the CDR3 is TGTGCCAGTAGTGGAGGGTCAGGGGGCGCCGACTATGGCTACACCTTC. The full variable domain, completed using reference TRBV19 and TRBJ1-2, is DGGITQSPKYLFRKEGQNVTLSCEQNLNHDAMYWYRQDPGQGLRLIYYSQIVNDFQKGDIAEGYSVSREKKESFPLTVTSAQKNPTAFYLCASSGGSGGADYGYTFGSGTRLTVV.